What follows is one TCR beta chain and its context. This CDR3 spans 15 amino acids. Trimming pared 2 bases from V and 6 bases from J, leaving 14 bases between. Germline V lookup: CDR1 MNHEY, CDR2 SVGAGI. The sample is drawn from a study of patients and donors after allogeneic stem cell transplantation. One entry per CDR3 protein, called by TCRdb with MiXCR from the RT-PCR reads. Here the sample spans a few hundred thousand distinct CDR3 sequences, less than 50% being singletons. The chain employs TRBV6-5 and TRBJ2-1, with a tentative D call TRBD2 (6 bases). Specimen: blood, either unsorted or a sorted T cell fraction (not recorded which). The sequence was obtained from a human donor who was either an allogeneic HSCT recipient or a stem cell or donor lymphocyte infusion donor (not recorded which). It is not recorded whose cells these are; they may come from a transplant donor. DNA of the CDR3: TGTGCCAGCAGTTACGGGCAGTGGGGAGGCAATGAGCAGTTCTTC. As protein: CASSYGQWGGNEQFF.